This TCR beta chain was observed in a study of cytomegalovirus exposure and HLA in healthy donors. Overall study results and limits: There were a few CMV-associated chains whose specificity for CMV antigens was confirmed in vitro. Within the 120 or so validation repertoires, first-cohort TCR clusters tended to co-occur, according to a later analysis. Researchers counted 150 to 200 TCR beta chains as cytomegalovirus-associated.

Measured with immunoSEQ multiplex PCR; TCRdb has only the in-frame clones, and not every one. This table has about 64,000 clones, about 92% appearing once. About this clone itself: Its matching antigen is unknown.

The donors were members of the roughly 130-subject validation cohort (separate from the approximately 670-subject first cohort). CDR3 size: 14 residues. J lost 6 bases, V lost 0 bases, and 4 bases had no gene match. Germline values: CDR1 MGHRA, CDR2 YSYEKL. The chain carries TRBV4-1 and TRBJ2-7, with 8 bases aligning to TRBD1. The receptor was isolated from a woman aged 18-30 years in good health and CMV-seronegative. The sample taken for sequencing was PBMCs. CDR3 sequence: CASSQESQGGEQYF. CDR3 bases: TGCGCCAGCAGCCAAGAGTCACAGGGGGGCGAGCAGTACTTC.